What follows are 14 T cell receptor beta chains derived from one specimen sequenced in a study of blood T cell repertoires in COVID-19. TCRdb keeps only in-frame clones here, not all; method: immunoSEQ multiplex PCR. The sample contains some 210,000 clones, around four fifths of which appear only once. The sequenced sample was peripheral blood. The receptors here all came from a woman in her fifties or sixties with active or convalescent COVID-19.

This clone was seen only a few times. This rearrangement joins TRBV12-3 or TRBV12-4 to TRBJ1-3, with D maybe TRBD1 (6 bases). The CDR3 runs 13 residues. Between the trimmed V and J ends, which lost 4 bases and 8 bases, there was a span of 12 bases. The CDR3, as DNA: TGTGCCAGCAGTTCCTACAGGGCGGACACCATATATTTT. Residues: CASSSYRADTIYF.

As concerns this clone: The sample contains more than one DNA sequence encoding this CDR3. The V gene is TRBV12-3 or TRBV12-4, the J gene TRBJ1-5; the match to TRBD1 covers 7 bases. CDR3 length: 13 amino acids. J lost 4 bases, V lost 6 bases, and 3 bases had no gene match. In DNA form, the CDR3 reads TGTGCCAGCAGCTCGACAGGGAATCAGCCCCAGCATTTT. It translates to CASSSTGNQPQHF.

The chain combines TRBV5-1 with TRBJ1-3, with D tentatively TRBD1 (6 bases). V gave up 4 bases and J gave up 0 bases, with 14 bases separating them. Germline values: CDR1 SGHRS, CDR2 YFSETQ. CDR3 length equals 16 residues. The CDR3 loop is CASSPGTMSSGNTIYF. Here the CDR3 DNA reads TGCGCCAGCAGCCCCGGGACAATGAGCTCTGGAAACACCATATATTTT.

The CDR3 DNA is TGTGCCAGCAGCTTAGCTCCTAGCGGATACAATGAGCAGTTCTTC. It is translated as CASSLAPSGYNEQFF. The chain uses TRBV7-9 and TRBJ2-1; 7 bases map to TRBD2. From germline, CDR1 is SEHNR and CDR2 FQNEAQ (reference sequence). CDR3 size: 15 residues. J was trimmed by 4 bases and V by 0 bases; bases with no gene match: 3.

This clone has only one observation. The chain links TRBV5-1 to TRBJ1-1; TRBD1 might be the D (5 bases). Germline assignment: CDR1 SGHRS and CDR2 YFSETQ. CDR3 length: 15 amino acids. Deletions cut 0 bases from V and 0 bases from J, with 9 bases between. The CDR3: CASSLVAGMNTEAFF. As DNA, the CDR3 is TGCGCCAGCAGCTTGGTCGCAGGGATGAACACTGAAGCTTTCTTT.

The chain links TRBV6-5 to TRBJ1-1, with D possibly being TRBD1 (5 bases). CDR3 length equals 13 residues. Trimming removed 2 bases from V and 6 bases from J, with 10 bases in between. From germline, CDR1 is MNHEY and CDR2 SVGAGI. CDR3 nucleotide sequence: TGTGCCAGCAGTTACCAGAGACAGTCTGAAGCTTTCTTT. Encoded protein: CASSYQRQSEAFF.

CDR3 nucleotides: TGCAGCCCCCGCGGGGCAGATACGCAGTATTTT. Translating gives CSPRGADTQYF. The chain carries TRBV29-1 and TRBJ2-3, with D perhaps matching TRBD2 (6 bases). Trimming cost V 8 bases and J 4 bases, with 10 bases left between them. The CDR3 totals 11 residues. The germline V gene encodes CDR1 SQVTM and CDR2 ANQGSEA.

The chain joins TRBV6-1 to TRBJ2-4, with 9 positions matching TRBD1. This CDR3 has 16 residues. Germline CDR1 reads MNHNS; CDR2 reads SASEGT. With 4 bases clipped from V and 6 bases from J, the junction kept 10 bases outside the gene matches. CDR3 loop: CASSGGQGNVGNIQYF. DNA for the CDR3: TGTGCCAGCAGTGGCGGACAGGGGAATGTCGGAAACATTCAGTACTTC.

The chain uses TRBV5-1 and TRBJ2-6; a weak D match, TRBD1 (6 bases). Germline V gives CDR1 SGHRS, CDR2 YFSETQ. V dropped 4 bases and J dropped 1 base, with 9 bases sitting between them. CDR3 length: 15 amino acids. The CDR3 region is CASSRGGSGANVLTF. The DNA of the CDR3 is TGCGCCAGCAGCCGAGGGGGATCTGGGGCCAACGTCCTGACTTTC.

The gene calls are TRBV19 and TRBJ1-4, with 8 bases aligning to TRBD1. Germline V lookup: CDR1 LNHDA, CDR2 SQIVND (reference sequence). There are 15 residues in the CDR3. Germline trimming cut 6 bases from V and 8 bases from J; bases unmatched to any gene: 11. This chain's CDR3 is CASRPRGLRGEKLFF. In DNA, the CDR3 is TGTGCCAGTAGGCCCAGGGGGCTGAGGGGCGAAAAACTGTTTTTT.

The chain recombines TRBV28 with TRBJ1-2; D unclear. This CDR3 region has 15 residues. The germline V gene encodes CDR1 MDHEN and CDR2 SYDVKM. Trimming cost V 3 bases and J 0 bases, with 11 bases left between them. Here the CDR3 DNA reads TGTGCCAGCAGTTTGGGTAGGAGGTCTAACTATGGCTACACCTTC. Encoded protein: CASSLGRRSNYGYTF.

The chain recombines TRBV19 with TRBJ1-3; D remains ambiguous. Germline assignment: CDR1 LNHDA and CDR2 SQIVND (reference sequence). This CDR3 comprises 16 residues. The ends were cut back, 1 base at V and 0 bases at J, with 10 bases in the middle. For the CDR3, the DNA is TGTGCCAGTAGTATAGGTCATCAGGACTCTGGAAACACCATATATTTT. Protein sequence: CASSIGHQDSGNTIYF. The whole variable domain, filled in from reference TRBV19 and TRBJ1-3, reads DGGITQSPKYLFRKEGQNVTLSCEQNLNHDAMYWYRQDPGQGLRLIYYSQIVNDFQKGDIAEGYSVSREKKESFPLTVTSAQKNPTAFYLCASSIGHQDSGNTIYFGEGSWLTVV.

The chain uses TRBV28 and TRBJ2-1; 9 bases agree with TRBD1. CDR1 and CDR2 from the germline V gene are MDHEN and SYDVKM. This CDR3 is built from 14 residues. Trimming took 5 bases from V and 7 from J; bases not matched to a gene: 6. In nucleotides, the CDR3 is TGTGCCAGCAGTCTACAGGGGGCTGGGAATGAGCAGTTCTTC. Protein: CASSLQGAGNEQFF.

The rearrangement links TRBV5-4 to TRBJ1-4; D is possibly TRBD1 (6 bases). The length of the CDR3 is 13 residues. V was pared by 7 bases and J by 8 bases, with 15 bases between. Germline values: CDR1 SGHNT, CDR2 YYREEE (reference sequence). CDR3 DNA sequence: TGTGCCAGCGGTACAGGGATAGGAGAAAAACTGTTTTTT. Encoded protein: CASGTGIGEKLFF.